These 10 T cell receptor beta chains came from one sample sequenced in a study of neurological immune-mediated disorders. TCRdb called the 5' RACE reads again in MiXCR, with one record for every CDR3 protein. The sample comprises about 54,000 distinct CDR3 sequences, under 5% of which are singletons, and 1.5% to 2% rests with the top ten. The specimen sequenced was CD4+ T cells from blood. The receptors were sampled from a woman aged 40 to 50 with multiple sclerosis.

This clonotype was observed at least ten times. The rearrangement uses TRBV2 and TRBJ2-7; weak D call: TRBD1 (6 bases). Per germline, CDR1 SNHLY and CDR2 FYNNEI. V lost 7 bases to trimming and J lost 0 bases, with 10 bases between them. The CDR3 sequence is 13 residues long. The CDR3 bases are TGTGCCAGCACCTGGGACAACTCCTACGAGCAGTACTTC. Translated: CASTWDNSYEQYF.

Ten or more counts support this clonotype. The chain employs TRBV5-1 and TRBJ1-6; no clear D gene. With 0 bases removed from V and 8 bases from J, the gap between germline ends came to 15 bases. This CDR3 comprises 16 residues. Per the germline V gene, CDR1 is SGHRS and CDR2 is YFSETQ. CDR3 amino acids: CASSLGTPDGHSPLHF. CDR3 bases: TGCGCCAGCAGCTTGGGAACCCCGGACGGACATTCACCCCTCCACTTT.

This clonotype was found many times. V gene TRBV15 combines with J gene TRBJ2-7; D might be TRBD2 (5 bases). V was trimmed by 0 bases and J by 2 bases, leaving 11 bases between them. The CDR3 sequence is 15 residues long. From germline, CDR1 is LNHNV and CDR2 YYDKDF (reference sequence). The CDR3 DNA reads as TGTGCCACCAGCAGAGATTCACGGGGAACCTACGAGCAGTACTTC. This encodes CATSRDSRGTYEQYF.

In this sample, this clonotype turned up many times. This chain links TRBV4-1 with TRBJ1-1, with D unresolved. With 1 base removed from V and 2 bases from J, the gap between germline ends came to 11 bases. The CDR3 spans 15 residues. Germline V lookup: CDR1 MGHRA, CDR2 YSYEKL. As DNA, the CDR3 is TGCGCCAGCAGCCAAGTGAGGGATTCAAACACTGAAGCTTTCTTT. Translating gives CASSQVRDSNTEAFF.

This clonotype was seen ten or more times. The rearrangement joins TRBV5-1 to TRBJ1-1; TRBD1 agrees at 7 bases. Losses at the gene ends were 6 bases for V and 4 bases for J; bases not matched to a gene: 9. The CDR3 length is 14 residues. Germline V gives CDR1 SGHRS, CDR2 YFSETQ. In DNA form, the CDR3 reads TGCGCCAGCACCAGACAGGGATGGGCCACTGAAGCTTTCTTT. Translated: CASTRQGWATEAFF.

This clonotype was detected ten times or more. The rearrangement joins TRBV7-9 to TRBJ1-1; D is possibly TRBD1 (6 bases). The CDR3 spans 12 residues. With 5 bases removed from V and 10 bases from J, the gap between germline ends came to 14 bases. Germline V gives CDR1 SEHNR, CDR2 FQNEAQ (reference sequence). CDR3 sequence reads: CASSHETGRAFF. The CDR3 coding sequence is TGTGCCAGCAGCCACGAAACAGGGAGAGCTTTCTTT.

The rearrangement links TRBV6-4 to TRBJ2-2, with TRBD1 identical over 10 bases. CDR1 is MRHNA, CDR2 SNTAGT, per germline. This CDR3 region has 15 residues. V shed 6 bases and J 8 bases; nucleotides not matched to a gene: 9. This CDR3 is CASRKTGGSSGELFF. CDR3 coding DNA: TGTGCCAGCAGGAAGACAGGGGGCTCGTCTGGGGAGCTGTTTTTT.

In its sample, this clonotype was seen many times. J is TRBJ1-5 and V is TRBV5-1; TRBD1 is a possible D gene (6 bases). This CDR3 has 15 amino acids. Germline lookup yields CDR1 SGHRS and CDR2 YFSETQ. With 4 bases removed from V and 3 bases from J, the gap between germline ends came to 14 bases. This CDR3 is CASSPEGGANQPQHF. The DNA of the CDR3 is TGCGCCAGCAGCCCCGAGGGGGGGGCCAATCAGCCCCAGCATTTT.

This clonotype was detected ten times or more. The chain's CDR3 is CATRGGGPPGELFF. CDR3 DNA: TGTGCCACTAGGGGCGGGGGCCCGCCCGGGGAGCTGTTTTTT. This chain uses TRBV6-6 with TRBJ2-2; TRBD2 might be the D (7 bases). Trimming stripped 10 bases from V and 6 bases from J, with 18 bases between. Germline V lookup: CDR1 MNHNY, CDR2 SVGAGI (reference sequence). The CDR3 length is 14 residues.

This clonotype was recorded many times. V is TRBV29-1 and J is TRBJ2-3; the match to TRBD2 covers 9 bases. The trim removed 6 bases at V and 0 bases at J, leaving 7 bases unmatched. The length of the CDR3 is 15 residues. The V gene's germline CDR1 is SQVTM and CDR2 ANQGSEA. The CDR3 bases are TGCAGCGTCCTGACTAGCGGCTCTAGCACAGATACGCAGTATTTT. Translated: CSVLTSGSSTDTQYF.